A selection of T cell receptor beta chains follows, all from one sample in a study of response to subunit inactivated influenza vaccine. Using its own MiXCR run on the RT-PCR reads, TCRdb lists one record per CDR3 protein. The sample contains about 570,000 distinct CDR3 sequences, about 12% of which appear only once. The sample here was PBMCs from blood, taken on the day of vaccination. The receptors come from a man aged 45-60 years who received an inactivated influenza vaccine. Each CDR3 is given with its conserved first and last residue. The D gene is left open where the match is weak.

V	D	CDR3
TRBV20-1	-	CIPPPNTEAFF
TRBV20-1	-	CSARNRFNEKLFF
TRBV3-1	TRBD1	CASSHATGDGETQYF
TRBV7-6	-	CASSLEPGPKWGQYF
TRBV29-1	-	CSVASYNEQFF
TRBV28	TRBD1	CASSLPGQNEQYF
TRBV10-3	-	CAISSAYGYTF
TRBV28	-	CASSSVVRKGPVYGYTF
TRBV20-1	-	CSARASTSYEQYF
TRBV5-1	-	CASSLRASENTGELFF
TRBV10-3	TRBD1	CAIRGQGAGELFF
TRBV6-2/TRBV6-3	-	CASSYRLGSVYYNEQFF
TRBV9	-	CASSVVGSSYEQYF
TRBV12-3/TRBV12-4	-	CASSGRQVHGYTF